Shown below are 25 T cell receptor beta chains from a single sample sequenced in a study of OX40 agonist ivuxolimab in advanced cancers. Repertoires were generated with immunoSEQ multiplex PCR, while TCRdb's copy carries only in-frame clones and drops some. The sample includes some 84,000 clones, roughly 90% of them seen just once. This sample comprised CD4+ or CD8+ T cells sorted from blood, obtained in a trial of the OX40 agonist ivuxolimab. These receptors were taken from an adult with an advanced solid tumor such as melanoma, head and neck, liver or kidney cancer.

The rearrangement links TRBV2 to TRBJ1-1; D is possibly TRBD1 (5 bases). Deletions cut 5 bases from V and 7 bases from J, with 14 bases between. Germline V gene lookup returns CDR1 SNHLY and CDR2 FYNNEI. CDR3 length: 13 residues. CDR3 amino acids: CASSTGPTDEAFF. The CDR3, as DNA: TGTGCCAGCAGTACCGGGCCGACAGATGAAGCTTTCTTT.

CDR3 region: CASSVGQEFQETQYF. CDR3 DNA sequence: TGTGCCAGCTCAGTGGGACAGGAGTTCCAAGAGACCCAGTACTTC. The genes are TRBV18 and TRBJ2-5, with 8 bases lining up with TRBD1. The ends lost 5 bases at V and 1 base at J; junction bases unmatched: 6. The CDR3 runs 15 residues. Germline CDR1 reads KGHSH; CDR2 reads LQKENI.

CDR3 bases: TGTGCCAGCAGCTTATTTGGGAGTTGGGGATCGAACACTGAAGCTTTCTTT. This codes for CASSLFGSWGSNTEAFF. The chain recombines TRBV7-2 with TRBJ1-1; D gene ambiguous. Trimming left V 2 bases short and J 1 base short, with 17 bases between. CDR1 SGHTA and CDR2 FQGNSA come from the germline V gene. The CDR3 is 17 amino acids.

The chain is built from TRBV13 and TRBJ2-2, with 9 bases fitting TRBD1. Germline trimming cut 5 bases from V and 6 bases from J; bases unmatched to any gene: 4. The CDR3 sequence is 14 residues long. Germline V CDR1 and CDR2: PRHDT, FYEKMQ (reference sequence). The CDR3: CASSGRTGAGELFF. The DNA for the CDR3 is TGTGCCAGCAGCGGACGGACAGGGGCCGGGGAGCTGTTTTTT.

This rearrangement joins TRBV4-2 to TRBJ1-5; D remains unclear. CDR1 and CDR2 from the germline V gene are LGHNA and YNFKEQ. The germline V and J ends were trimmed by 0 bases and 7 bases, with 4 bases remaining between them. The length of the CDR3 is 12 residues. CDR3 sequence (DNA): TGTGCCAGCAGCCAAGACAACCAGCCCCAGCATTTT. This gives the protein CASSQDNQPQHF.

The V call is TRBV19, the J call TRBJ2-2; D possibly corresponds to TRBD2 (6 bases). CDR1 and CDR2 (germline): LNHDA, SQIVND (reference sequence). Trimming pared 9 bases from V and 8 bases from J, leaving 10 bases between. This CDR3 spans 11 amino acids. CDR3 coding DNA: TGTGCCAGCGGGACTTCAGGGGAGCTGTTTTTT. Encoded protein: CASGTSGELFF.

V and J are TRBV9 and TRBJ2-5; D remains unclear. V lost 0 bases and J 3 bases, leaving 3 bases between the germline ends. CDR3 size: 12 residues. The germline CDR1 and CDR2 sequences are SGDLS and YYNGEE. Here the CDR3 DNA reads TGTGCCAGCAGCGTAGGGGAAGAGACCCAGTACTTC. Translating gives CASSVGEETQYF.

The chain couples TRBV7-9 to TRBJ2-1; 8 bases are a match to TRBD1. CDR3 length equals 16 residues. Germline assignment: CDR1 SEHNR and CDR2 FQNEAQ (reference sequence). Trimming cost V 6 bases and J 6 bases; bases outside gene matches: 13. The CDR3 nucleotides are TGTGCCAGCAGTCTACCCCCGGACAGGGTGTCCAATGAGCAGTTCTTC. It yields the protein CASSLPPDRVSNEQFF.

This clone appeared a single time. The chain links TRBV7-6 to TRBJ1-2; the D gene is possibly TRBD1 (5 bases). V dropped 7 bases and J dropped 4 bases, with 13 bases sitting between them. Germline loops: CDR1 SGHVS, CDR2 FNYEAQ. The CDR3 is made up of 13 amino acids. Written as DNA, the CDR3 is TGTGCCAGCACCGAACGGGGGGGCTATGGCTACACCTTC. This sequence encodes CASTERGGYGYTF. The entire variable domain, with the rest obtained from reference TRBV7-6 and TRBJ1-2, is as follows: GAGVSQSPRYKVTKRGQDVALRCDPISGHVSLYWYRQALGQGPEFLTYFNYEAQQDKSGLPNDRFSAERPEGSISTLTIQRTEQRDSAMYRCASTERGGYGYTFGSGTRLTVV.

CDR3 in amino acids: CAWSTDRYEQYF. For the CDR3, the DNA is TGTGCCTGGAGTACCGACCGCTACGAGCAGTACTTC. The chain combines TRBV30 with TRBJ2-7; D not certain. The V gene's germline CDR1 is GTSNPN and CDR2 SVGIG (reference sequence). V gave up 2 bases and J gave up 3 bases, with 8 bases separating them. The CDR3 is 12 residues long.

The CDR3 DNA sequence: TGCGCCAGCAGCCAGGATCTAGCGGGGGGTCGGGAGACCCAGTACTTC. Amino acids: CASSQDLAGGRETQYF. This rearrangement joins TRBV4-1 to TRBJ2-5, with 11 bases that match TRBD2. Germline V CDR1 and CDR2: MGHRA, YSYEKL. The trim removed 3 bases at V and 5 bases at J, leaving 8 bases unmatched. This CDR3 has 16 amino acids.

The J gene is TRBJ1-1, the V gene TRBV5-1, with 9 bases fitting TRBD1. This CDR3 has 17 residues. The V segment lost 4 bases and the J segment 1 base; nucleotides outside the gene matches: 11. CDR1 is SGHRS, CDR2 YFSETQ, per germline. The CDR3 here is CASSKTTLGQGNTEAFF. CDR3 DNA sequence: TGCGCCAGCAGCAAAACCACACTGGGACAGGGGAACACTGAAGCTTTCTTT.

Here the CDR3 DNA reads TGTGCCAGCAGCTTCGCAAATCAGCCCCAGCATTTT. Translated: CASSFANQPQHF. The rearrangement joins TRBV5-6 to TRBJ1-5; D unresolved. The CDR3 runs 12 residues. V gave up 2 bases and J gave up 4 bases, with 4 bases separating them. Per germline, CDR1 SGHDT and CDR2 YYEEEE.

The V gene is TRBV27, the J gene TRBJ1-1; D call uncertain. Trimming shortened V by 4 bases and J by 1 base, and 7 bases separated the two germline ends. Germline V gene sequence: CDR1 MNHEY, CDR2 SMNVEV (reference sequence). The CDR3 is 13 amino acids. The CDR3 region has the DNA TGTGCCAGCAGTTATACAGAGAACACTGAAGCTTTCTTT. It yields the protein CASSYTENTEAFF.

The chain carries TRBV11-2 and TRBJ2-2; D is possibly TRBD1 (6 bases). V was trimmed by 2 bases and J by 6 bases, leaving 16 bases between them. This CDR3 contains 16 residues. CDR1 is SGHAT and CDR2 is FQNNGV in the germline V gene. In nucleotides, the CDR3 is TGTGCCAGCAGCTTATCGAATACAGGGTTCGCCGGGGAGCTGTTTTTT. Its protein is CASSLSNTGFAGELFF. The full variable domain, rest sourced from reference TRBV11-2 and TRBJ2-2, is EAGVAQSPRYKIIEKRQSVAFWCNPISGHATLYWYQQILGQGPKLLIQFQNNGVVDDSQLPKDRFSAERLKGVDSTLKIQPAKLEDSAVYLCASSLSNTGFAGELFFGEGSRLTVL.

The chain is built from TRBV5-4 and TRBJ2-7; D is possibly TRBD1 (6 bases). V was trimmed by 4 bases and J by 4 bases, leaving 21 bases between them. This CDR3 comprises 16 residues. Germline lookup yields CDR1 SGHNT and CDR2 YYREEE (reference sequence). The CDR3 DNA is TGTGCCAGCAGCCACTTCCCTCGGGACACTCCGTACGAGCAGTACTTC. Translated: CASSHFPRDTPYEQYF.

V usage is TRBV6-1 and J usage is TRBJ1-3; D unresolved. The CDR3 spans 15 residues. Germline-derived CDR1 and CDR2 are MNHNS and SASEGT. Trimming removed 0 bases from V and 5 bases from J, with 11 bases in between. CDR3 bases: TGTGCCAGCAGTGAAGCAAGCACCGTGAGAAACACCATATATTTT. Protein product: CASSEASTVRNTIYF.

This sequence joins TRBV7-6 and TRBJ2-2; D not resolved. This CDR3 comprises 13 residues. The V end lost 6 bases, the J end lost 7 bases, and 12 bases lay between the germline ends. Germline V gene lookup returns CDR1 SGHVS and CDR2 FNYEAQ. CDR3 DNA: TGTGCCAGCAGTTACGAAGTCTTCGGGGAGCTGTTTTTT. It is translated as CASSYEVFGELFF.

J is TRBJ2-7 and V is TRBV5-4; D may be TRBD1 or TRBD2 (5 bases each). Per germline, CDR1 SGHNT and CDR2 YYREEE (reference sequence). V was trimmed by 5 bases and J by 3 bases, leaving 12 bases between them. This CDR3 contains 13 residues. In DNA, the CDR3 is TGTGCCAGCAGTTACCGGGACGGCTACGAGCAGTACTTC. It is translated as CASSYRDGYEQYF.

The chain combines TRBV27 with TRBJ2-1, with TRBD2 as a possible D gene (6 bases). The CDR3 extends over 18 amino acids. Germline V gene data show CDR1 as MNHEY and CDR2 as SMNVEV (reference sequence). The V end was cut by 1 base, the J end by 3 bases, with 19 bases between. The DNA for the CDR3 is TGTGCCAGCAGTTTATTTAAGACTAGTCCCACCCTCTACAATGAGCAGTTCTTC. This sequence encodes CASSLFKTSPTLYNEQFF.

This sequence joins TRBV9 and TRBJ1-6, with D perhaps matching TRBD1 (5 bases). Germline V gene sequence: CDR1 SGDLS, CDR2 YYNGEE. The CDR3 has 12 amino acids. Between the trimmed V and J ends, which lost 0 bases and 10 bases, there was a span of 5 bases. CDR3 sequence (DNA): TGTGCCAGCAGCGTAGGGGGGTCACCCCTCCACTTT. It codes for CASSVGGSPLHF.

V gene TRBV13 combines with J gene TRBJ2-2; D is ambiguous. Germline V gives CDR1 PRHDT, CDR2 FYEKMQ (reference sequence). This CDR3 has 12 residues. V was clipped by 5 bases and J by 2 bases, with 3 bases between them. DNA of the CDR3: TGTGCCAGCAGCCCTAACACCGGGGAGCTGTTTTTT. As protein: CASSPNTGELFF. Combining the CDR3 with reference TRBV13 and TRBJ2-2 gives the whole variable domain AAGVIQSPRHLIKEKRETATLKCYPIPRHDTVYWYQQGPGQDPQFLISFYEKMQSDKGSIPDRFSAQQFSDYHSELNMSSLELGDSALYFCASSPNTGELFFGEGSRLTVL.

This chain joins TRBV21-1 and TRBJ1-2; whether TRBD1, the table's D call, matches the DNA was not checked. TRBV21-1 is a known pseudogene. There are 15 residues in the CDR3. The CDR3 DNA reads TGTGCCAGCAGCACCCGACAGGCGATTAACTATGGCTACACCTTC. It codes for CASSTRQAINYGYTF.

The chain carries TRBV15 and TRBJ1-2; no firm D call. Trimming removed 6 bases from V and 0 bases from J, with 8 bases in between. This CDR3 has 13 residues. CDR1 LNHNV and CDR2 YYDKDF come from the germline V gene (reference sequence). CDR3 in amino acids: CATRPLANYGYTF. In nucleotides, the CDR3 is TGTGCCACCAGGCCACTGGCTAACTATGGCTACACCTTC.

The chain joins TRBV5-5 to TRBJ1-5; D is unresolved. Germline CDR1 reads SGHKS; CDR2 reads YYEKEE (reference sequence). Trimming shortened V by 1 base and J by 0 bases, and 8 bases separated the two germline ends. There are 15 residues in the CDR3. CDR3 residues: CASSLSVDSNQPQHF. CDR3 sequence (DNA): TGTGCCAGCAGCTTGTCGGTCGATAGCAATCAGCCCCAGCATTTT.